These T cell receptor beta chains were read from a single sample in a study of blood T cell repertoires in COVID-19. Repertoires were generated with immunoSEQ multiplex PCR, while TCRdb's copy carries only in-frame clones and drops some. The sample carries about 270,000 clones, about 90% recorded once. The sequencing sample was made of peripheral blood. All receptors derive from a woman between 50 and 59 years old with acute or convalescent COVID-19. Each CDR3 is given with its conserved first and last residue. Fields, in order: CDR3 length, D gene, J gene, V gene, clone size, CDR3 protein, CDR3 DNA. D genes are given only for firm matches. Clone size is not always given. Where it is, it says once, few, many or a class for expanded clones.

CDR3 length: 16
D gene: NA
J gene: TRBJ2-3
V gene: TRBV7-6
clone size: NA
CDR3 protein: CASSLAPTAATDTQYF
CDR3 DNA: TGTGCCAGCAGCTTAGCCCCTACGGCGGCTACAGATACGCAGTATTTT

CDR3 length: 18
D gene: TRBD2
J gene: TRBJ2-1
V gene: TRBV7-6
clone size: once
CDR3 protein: CASSLAPNLLAGGNEQFF
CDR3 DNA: TGTGCCAGCAGCTTGGCCCCGAACTTACTAGCGGGAGGAAATGAGCAGTTCTTC

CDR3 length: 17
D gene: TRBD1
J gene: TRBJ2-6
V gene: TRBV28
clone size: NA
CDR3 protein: CASSKRTGTAGANVLTF
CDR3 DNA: TGTGCCAGCAGCAAAAGGACAGGGACGGCTGGGGCCAACGTCCTGACTTTC

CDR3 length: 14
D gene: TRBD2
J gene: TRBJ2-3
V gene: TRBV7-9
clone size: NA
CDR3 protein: CASSLGDYTDTQYF
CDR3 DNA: TGTGCCAGCAGCTTAGGGGACTACACAGATACGCAGTATTTT

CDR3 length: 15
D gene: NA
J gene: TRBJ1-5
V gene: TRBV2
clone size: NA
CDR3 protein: CASSVYLAGNQPQHF
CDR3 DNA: TGTGCCAGCAGTGTATATCTTGCAGGCAATCAGCCCCAGCATTTT

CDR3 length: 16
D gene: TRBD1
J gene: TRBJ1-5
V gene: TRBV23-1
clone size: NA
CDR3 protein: CASSQSSGTGVGPQHF
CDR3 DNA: TGCGCCAGCAGTCAATCGTCGGGGACAGGCGTAGGGCCCCAGCATTTT

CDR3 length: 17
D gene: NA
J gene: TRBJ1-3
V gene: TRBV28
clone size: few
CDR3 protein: CASSSTDLRVSGNTIYF
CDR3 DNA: TGTGCCAGCAGTTCCACCGACCTCAGGGTATCTGGAAACACCATATATTTT

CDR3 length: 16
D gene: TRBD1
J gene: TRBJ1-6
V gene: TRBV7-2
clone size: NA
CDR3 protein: CASSLSRDRVASPLHF
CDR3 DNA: TGTGCCAGCAGCTTATCCCGGGACAGGGTTGCTTCACCCCTCCACTTT

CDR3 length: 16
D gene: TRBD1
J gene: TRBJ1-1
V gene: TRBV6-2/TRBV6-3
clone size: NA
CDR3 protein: CASSFYRGALSSEAFF
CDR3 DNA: TGTGCCAGCAGTTTCTACAGGGGCGCTCTTTCGTCAGAAGCTTTCTTT

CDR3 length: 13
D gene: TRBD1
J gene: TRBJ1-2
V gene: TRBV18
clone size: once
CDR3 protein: CASSQGQGGGYTF
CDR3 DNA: TGTGCCAGCTCACAGGGACAGGGAGGAGGCTACACCTTC

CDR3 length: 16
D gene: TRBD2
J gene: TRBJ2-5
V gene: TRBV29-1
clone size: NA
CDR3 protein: CSVGPTSGRGRETQYF
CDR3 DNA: TGCAGCGTTGGCCCGACTAGCGGGAGGGGTCGGGAGACCCAGTACTTC

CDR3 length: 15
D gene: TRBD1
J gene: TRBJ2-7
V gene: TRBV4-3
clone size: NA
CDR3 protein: CASSQVTGGGYEQYF
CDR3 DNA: TGCGCCAGCAGCCAGGTGACAGGGGGCGGGTACGAGCAGTACTTC

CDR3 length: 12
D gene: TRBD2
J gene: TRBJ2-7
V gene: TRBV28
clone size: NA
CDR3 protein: CASSSSSGTQYF
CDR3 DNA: TGTGCCAGCAGTTCTTCTAGCGGGACGCAGTACTTC

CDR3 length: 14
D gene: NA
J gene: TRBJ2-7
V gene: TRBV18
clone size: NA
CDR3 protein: CASSPGQTDYEQYF
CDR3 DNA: TGTGCCAGCTCCCCCGGACAGACTGACTACGAGCAGTACTTC

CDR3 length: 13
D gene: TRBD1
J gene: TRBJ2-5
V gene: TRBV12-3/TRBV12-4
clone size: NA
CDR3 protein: CASSFDRGETQYF
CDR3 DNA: TGTGCCAGCAGTTTCGACAGGGGAGAGACCCAGTACTTC

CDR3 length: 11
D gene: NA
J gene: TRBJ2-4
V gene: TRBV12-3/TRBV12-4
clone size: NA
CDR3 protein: CASSFGSIQYF
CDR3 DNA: TGTGCCAGCAGTTTCGGGAGCATTCAGTACTTC

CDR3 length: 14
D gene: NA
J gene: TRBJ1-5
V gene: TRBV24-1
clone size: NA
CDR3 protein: CATSFPSVNQPQHF
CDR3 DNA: TGTGCCACCAGTTTTCCCAGTGTTAATCAGCCCCAGCATTTT

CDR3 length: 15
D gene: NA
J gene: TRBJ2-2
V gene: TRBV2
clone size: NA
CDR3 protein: CATQPGLRNTGELFF
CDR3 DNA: TGTGCCACCCAACCTGGACTTCGAAACACCGGGGAGCTGTTTTTT

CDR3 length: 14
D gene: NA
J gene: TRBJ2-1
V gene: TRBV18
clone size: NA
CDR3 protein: CASSRYRDEDEQFF
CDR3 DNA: TGTGCCAGCTCTCGCTACAGGGACGAAGATGAGCAGTTCTTC

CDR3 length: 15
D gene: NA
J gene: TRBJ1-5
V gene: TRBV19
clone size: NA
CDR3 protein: CASSPWGLGVQPQHF
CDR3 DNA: TGTGCCAGTAGTCCCTGGGGGCTCGGTGTTCAGCCCCAGCATTTT

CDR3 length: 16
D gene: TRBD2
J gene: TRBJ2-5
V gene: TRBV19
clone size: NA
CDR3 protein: CASSISLAGPGETQYF
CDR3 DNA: TGTGCCAGTAGTATAAGCCTAGCGGGTCCTGGGGAGACCCAGTACTTC

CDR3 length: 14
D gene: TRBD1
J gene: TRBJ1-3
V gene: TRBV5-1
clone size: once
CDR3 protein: CASRFQGAGNTIYF
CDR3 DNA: TGCGCCAGCAGATTTCAGGGGGCCGGGAACACCATATATTTT

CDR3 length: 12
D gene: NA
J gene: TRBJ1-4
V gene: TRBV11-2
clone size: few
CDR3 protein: CASSLPGGPSGF
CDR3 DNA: TGTGCCAGCAGCTTACCGGGGGGACCGTCGGGGTTT

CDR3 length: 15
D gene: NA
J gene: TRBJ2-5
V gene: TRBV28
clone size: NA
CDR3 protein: CASSLLGALGETQYF
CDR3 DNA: TGTGCCAGCAGTTTATTGGGGGCGCTCGGAGAGACCCAGTACTTC

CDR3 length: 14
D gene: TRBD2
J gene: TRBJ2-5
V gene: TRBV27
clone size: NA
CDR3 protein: CASSLLAAQETQYF
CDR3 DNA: TGTGCCAGCAGTTTACTAGCGGCCCAAGAGACCCAGTACTTC

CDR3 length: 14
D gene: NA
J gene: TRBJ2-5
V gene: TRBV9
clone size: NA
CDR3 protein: CASSVGGYQETQYF
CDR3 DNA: TGTGCCAGCAGCGTAGGTGGCTACCAAGAGACCCAGTACTTC

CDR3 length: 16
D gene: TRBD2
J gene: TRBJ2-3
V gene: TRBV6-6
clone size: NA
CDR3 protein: CASSWWSGSRRDTQYF
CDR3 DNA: TGTGCCAGCAGTTGGTGGAGCGGGAGTAGGAGGGATACGCAGTATTTT

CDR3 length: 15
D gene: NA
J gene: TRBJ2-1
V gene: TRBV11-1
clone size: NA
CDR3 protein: CASSLFGRAYNEQFF
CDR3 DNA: TGTGCCAGCAGCTTATTTGGTCGCGCCTACAATGAGCAGTTCTTC

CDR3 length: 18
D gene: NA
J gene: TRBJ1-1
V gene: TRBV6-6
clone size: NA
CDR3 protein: CASSRPTRYREKWTEAFF
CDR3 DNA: TGTGCCAGCAGTCGGCCCACTCGGTACAGGGAGAAATGGACTGAAGCTTTCTTT

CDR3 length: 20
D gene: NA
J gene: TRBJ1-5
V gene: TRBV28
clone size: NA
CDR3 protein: CASGSPLGGPFGSGNQPQHF
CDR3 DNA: TGTGCCAGCGGCTCTCCCCTAGGGGGTCCTTTTGGATCGGGAAATCAGCCCCAGCATTTT

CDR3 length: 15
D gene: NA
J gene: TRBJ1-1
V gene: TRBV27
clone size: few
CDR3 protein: CASNDGGVRNTEAFF
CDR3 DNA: TGTGCCAGCAACGATGGCGGGGTACGGAACACTGAAGCTTTCTTT

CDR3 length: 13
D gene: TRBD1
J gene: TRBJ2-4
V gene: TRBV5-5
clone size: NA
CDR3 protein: CASGTGGKNIQYF
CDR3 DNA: TGTGCCAGCGGGACAGGGGGCAAAAACATTCAGTACTTC

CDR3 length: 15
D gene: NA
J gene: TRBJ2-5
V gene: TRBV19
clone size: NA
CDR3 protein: CASSPTLSGGETQYF
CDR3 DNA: TGTGCCAGTAGTCCAACTCTTTCCGGAGGAGAGACCCAGTACTTC

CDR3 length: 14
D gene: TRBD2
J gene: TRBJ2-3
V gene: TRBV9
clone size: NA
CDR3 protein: CASSGSGSGYTQYF
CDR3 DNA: TGTGCCAGCAGCGGTAGCGGGAGCGGTTATACGCAGTATTTT

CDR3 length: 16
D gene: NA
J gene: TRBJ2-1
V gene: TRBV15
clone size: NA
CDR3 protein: CATSGGQAVVGGEQFF
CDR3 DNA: TGTGCCACCAGCGGCGGACAGGCCGTCGTGGGGGGTGAGCAGTTCTTC

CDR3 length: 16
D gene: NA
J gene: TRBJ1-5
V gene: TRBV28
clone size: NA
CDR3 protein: CASSLAPRSGYQPQHF
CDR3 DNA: TGTGCCAGCAGTTTAGCCCCCCGGTCGGGGTATCAGCCCCAGCATTTT